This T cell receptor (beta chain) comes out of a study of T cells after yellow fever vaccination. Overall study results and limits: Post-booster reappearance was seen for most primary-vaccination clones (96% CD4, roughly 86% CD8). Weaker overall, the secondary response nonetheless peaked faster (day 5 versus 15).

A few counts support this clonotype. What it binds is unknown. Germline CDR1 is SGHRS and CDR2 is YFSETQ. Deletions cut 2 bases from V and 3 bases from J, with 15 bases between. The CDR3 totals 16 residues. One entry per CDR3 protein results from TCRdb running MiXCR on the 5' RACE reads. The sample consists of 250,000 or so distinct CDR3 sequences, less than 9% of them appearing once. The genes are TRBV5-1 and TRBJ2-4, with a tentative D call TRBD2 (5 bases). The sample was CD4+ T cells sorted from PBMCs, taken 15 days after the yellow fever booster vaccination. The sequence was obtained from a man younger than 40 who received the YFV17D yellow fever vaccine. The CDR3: CASSLSPVGSKNIQYF. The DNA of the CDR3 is TGCGCCAGCAGCTTAAGCCCCGTAGGGAGCAAAAACATTCAGTACTTC.